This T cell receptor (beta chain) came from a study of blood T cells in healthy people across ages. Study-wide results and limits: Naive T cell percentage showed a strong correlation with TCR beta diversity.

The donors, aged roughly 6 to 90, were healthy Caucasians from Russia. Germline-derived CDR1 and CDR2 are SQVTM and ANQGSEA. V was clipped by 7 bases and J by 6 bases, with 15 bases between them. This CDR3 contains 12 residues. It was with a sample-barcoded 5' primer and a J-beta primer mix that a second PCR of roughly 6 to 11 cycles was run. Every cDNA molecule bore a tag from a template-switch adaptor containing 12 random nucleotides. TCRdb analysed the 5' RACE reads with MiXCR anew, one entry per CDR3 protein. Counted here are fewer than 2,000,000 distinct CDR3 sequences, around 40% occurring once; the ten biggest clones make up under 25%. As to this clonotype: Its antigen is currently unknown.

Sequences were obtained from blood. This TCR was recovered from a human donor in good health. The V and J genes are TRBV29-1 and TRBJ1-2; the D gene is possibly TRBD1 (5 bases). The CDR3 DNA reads TGCAGCGCCCACGAGGGGCAGAATGGCTACACCTTC. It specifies CSAHEGQNGYTF.